This TCR beta chain was recovered during a study of T cell repertoires in cytomegalovirus infection. Overall study context: The authors relied on CMV epitopes, both recently identified HLA-C-restricted and well-studied HLA-B-restricted. Matching HLA type and CMV infection were both indicated by public TCR beta signatures.

A single record per CDR3 protein comes from TCRdb applying MiXCR to the reads. The data contain approximately 730,000 distinct CDR3 sequences, 25% to 30% of them singletons. Trimming stripped 1 base from V and 8 bases from J, with 8 bases between. In germline, CDR1 is KGHDR, CDR2 SFDVKD. CDR3 length equals 13 residues. Notes on the study in general: In two of eight donors, the top clonotype was HLA-C-restricted CMV-specific. Individuals carrying CMV plus the relevant HLA were identified by cumulative frequency of public TCR beta families.

Concerning this clonotype: What it binds is unknown.

This receptor was obtained from a human donor in good health (CMV status not recorded). Some clones in this sample may be carry-over from other donors' samples. This chain links TRBV24-1 with TRBJ2-1; no definite D call. Specimen: cultured CD8+ T cells from PBMCs, collected from culture after CMV antigen stimulation. This chain's CDR3 is CATSDFRLYEQFF. CDR3 nucleotides: TGTGCCACCAGTGATTTTAGGTTATATGAGCAGTTCTTC.